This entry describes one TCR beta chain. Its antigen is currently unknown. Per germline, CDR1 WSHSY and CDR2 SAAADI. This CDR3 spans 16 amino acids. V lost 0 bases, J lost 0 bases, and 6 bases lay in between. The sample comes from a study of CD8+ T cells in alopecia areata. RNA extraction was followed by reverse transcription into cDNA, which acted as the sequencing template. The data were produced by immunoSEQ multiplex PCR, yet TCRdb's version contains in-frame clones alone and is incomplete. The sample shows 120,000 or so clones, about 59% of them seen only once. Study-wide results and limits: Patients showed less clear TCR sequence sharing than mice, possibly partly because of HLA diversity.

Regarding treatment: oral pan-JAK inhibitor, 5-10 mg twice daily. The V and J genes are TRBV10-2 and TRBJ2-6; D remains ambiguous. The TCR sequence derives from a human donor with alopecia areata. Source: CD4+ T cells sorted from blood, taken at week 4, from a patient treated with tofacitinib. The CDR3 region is CASSESGYSGANVLTF. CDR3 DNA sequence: TGCGCCAGCAGTGAGTCGGGTTACTCTGGGGCCAACGTCCTGACTTTC.